The 30 T cell receptor beta chains given below trace back to one sample, sequenced in a study of cytomegalovirus exposure and HLA in healthy donors. Amplification used 60 Vbeta primers and 13 Jbeta primers. The protocol was immunoSEQ multiplex PCR, while the TCRdb copy is restricted to in-frame clones and leaves out a portion. Altogether around 91,000 clones are present, around 84% being singletons, with the ten largest covering under 2.5%. The specimen sequenced was PBMCs. These receptors all stem from a man between 18 and 29 years old in good health and CMV-seronegative.

The chain couples TRBV9 to TRBJ1-2; D might be TRBD1 (6 bases). Germline-derived CDR1 and CDR2 are SGDLS and YYNGEE. The V gene lost 4 bases and the J gene lost 1 base, with 17 bases spanning the gap. The CDR3 sequence is 16 residues long. CDR3 loop: CASSPGQIRLNYGYTF. CDR3 nucleotides: TGTGCCAGCAGCCCCGGACAGATACGACTTAACTATGGCTACACCTTC.

This chain joins TRBV15 and TRBJ1-1; TRBD1 is a possible D gene (5 bases). In germline, CDR1 is LNHNV, CDR2 YYDKDF (reference sequence). The V and J ends lost 0 bases and 1 base respectively, with 21 bases between them. This CDR3 is 19 amino acids long. CDR3: CATSRDRIKPGGTNTEAFF. CDR3 coding DNA: TGTGCCACCAGCAGAGATCGGATTAAACCGGGGGGAACGAACACTGAAGCTTTCTTT.

With respect to this clone: The DNA is left out, because the CDR3 cannot be placed on it with certainty; the CDR3 is given as TCRdb lists it. This chain connects TRBV21-1 to TRBJ1-5; the table's D gene call, TRBD1, was not cross checked with the DNA. TRBV21-1 corresponds to a pseudogene. The CDR3 totals 19 residues, both ends included. CDR3 protein: CASSNCRGRFGFGNQPQHF.

The genes are TRBV7-6 and TRBJ2-5, with D uncertain. This CDR3 is built from 14 residues. Looked up from germline, CDR1 is SGHVS and CDR2 is FNYEAQ. V was pared by 1 base and J by 2 bases, with 8 bases between. The CDR3 here is CASSLGSSQETQYF. The DNA of the CDR3 is TGTGCCAGCAGCTTAGGATCCAGTCAAGAGACCCAGTACTTC.

The chain couples TRBV13 to TRBJ2-7, with TRBD2 as a possible D gene (5 bases). CDR1 is PRHDT and CDR2 is FYEKMQ in the germline V gene (reference sequence). This CDR3 has 15 amino acids. Trimming cost V 4 bases and J 2 bases, with 15 bases left between them. CDR3 bases: TGTGCCAGCAGCTCACCCCGAGGGAGCGCCTACGAGCAGTACTTC. Amino acids: CASSSPRGSAYEQYF.

The rearrangement uses TRBV28 and TRBJ2-1; D not certain. The length of the CDR3 is 14 residues. Trimming pared 2 bases from V and 6 bases from J, leaving 11 bases between. Per germline, CDR1 MDHEN and CDR2 SYDVKM. In DNA form, the CDR3 reads TGTGCCAGCAGTTTACAACAATTCCTCAATGAGCAGTTCTTC. Translating gives CASSLQQFLNEQFF.

The chain combines TRBV12-5 with TRBJ1-1; perhaps TRBD1 as D (6 bases). The V end lost 5 bases, the J end lost 0 bases, and 25 bases lay between the germline ends. Germline V gene data show CDR1 as LGHNT and CDR2 as FRNRAP. The CDR3 consists of 19 residues. The CDR3 here is CASGLPGRGGNFMNTEAFF. In DNA form, the CDR3 reads TGTGCTAGTGGTCTTCCGGGGAGGGGGGGGAACTTCATGAACACTGAAGCTTTCTTT. The full variable domain, completed using reference TRBV12-5 and TRBJ1-1, is DARVTQTPRHKVTEMGQEVTMRCQPILGHNTVFWYRQTMMQGLELLAYFRNRAPLDDSGMPKDRFSAEMPDATLATLKIQPSEPRDSAVYFCASGLPGRGGNFMNTEAFFGQGTRLTVV.

The chain is built from TRBV19 and TRBJ1-3; weak D call: TRBD1 (6 bases). V was pared by 5 bases and J by 2 bases, with 10 bases between. The germline CDR1 and CDR2 sequences are LNHDA and SQIVND (reference sequence). This CDR3 is built from 14 residues. In DNA form, the CDR3 reads TGTGCCAGTAGTGTTACAGGGACTGGAAACACCATATATTTT. This encodes CASSVTGTGNTIYF.

This sequence joins TRBV5-5 and TRBJ2-5, with a possible D match to TRBD2 (6 bases). Germline V CDR1 and CDR2: SGHKS, YYEKEE (reference sequence). This CDR3 has 13 amino acids. The V gene lost 4 bases and the J gene lost 5 bases, with 12 bases spanning the gap. CDR3 amino acids: CASSGGPGETQYF. In DNA form, the CDR3 reads TGTGCCAGCAGCGGAGGGCCCGGGGAGACCCAGTACTTC.

This chain links TRBV6-1 with TRBJ2-1, with a tentative D call TRBD1 (8 bases). CDR1 is MNHNS, CDR2 SASEGT, per germline. V shed 3 bases and J shed 8 bases, with 17 bases lying between them. CDR3 length: 15 residues. The CDR3 spells CASSERRTGRDEQFF. The CDR3 DNA reads TGTGCCAGCAGTGAGCGGAGGACAGGGAGGGATGAGCAGTTCTTC.

The gene calls are TRBV30 and TRBJ1-5, with 9 bases that match TRBD1. Germline values: CDR1 GTSNPN, CDR2 SVGIG (reference sequence). The CDR3 consists of 15 residues. J gave up 4 bases and V 2 bases, and 6 bases lay outside the gene matches. CDR3 region: CAWSLGTGRNQPQHF. The DNA for the CDR3 is TGTGCCTGGAGTCTGGGGACAGGGCGTAATCAGCCCCAGCATTTT. The variable domain in full, completed from reference TRBV30 and TRBJ1-5, reads SQTIHQWPATLVQPVGSPLSLECTVEGTSNPNLYWYRQAAGRGLQLLFYSVGIGQISSEVPQNLSASRPQDRQFILSSKKLLLSDSGFYLCAWSLGTGRNQPQHFGDGTRLSIL.

V usage is TRBV5-5 and J usage is TRBJ2-2; D not certain. Germline CDR1 and CDR2: SGHKS and YYEKEE (reference sequence). The CDR3 loop spans 14 amino acids. Trimming pared 4 bases from V and 0 bases from J, leaving 7 bases between. For the CDR3, the DNA is TGTGCCAGCAGCCGCGACTCGAACACCGGGGAGCTGTTTTTT. It encodes CASSRDSNTGELFF.

A single count supports this clone. V gene TRBV5-4 combines with J gene TRBJ1-1; TRBD1 might be the D (6 bases). The ends were cut back, 2 bases at V and 1 base at J, with 15 bases in the middle. CDR3 length: 16 amino acids. Germline CDR1 SGHNT, CDR2 YYREEE (reference sequence). CDR3 nucleotides: TGTGCCAGCAGCTTTCTGTCAGGGGTCCCGAACACTGAAGCTTTCTTT. Amino acids: CASSFLSGVPNTEAFF. Based on the CDR3 plus reference TRBV5-4 and TRBJ1-1, the full variable domain is ETGVTQSPTHLIKTRGQQVTLRCSSQSGHNTVSWYQQALGQGPQFIFQYYREEENGRGNFPPRFSGLQFPNYSSELNVNALELDDSALYLCASSFLSGVPNTEAFFGQGTRLTVV.

The CDR3 is CASSQAGQGWNEQFF. In DNA, the CDR3 is TGCGCCAGCAGCCAAGCGGGACAGGGGTGGAATGAGCAGTTCTTC. This chain connects TRBV4-3 to TRBJ2-1; 10 nucleotides line up with TRBD1. The V gene end was trimmed by 1 base and the J gene end by 7 bases; junction bases not matched to a gene: 4. The germline gives CDR1 LGHNA, CDR2 YSLEER. The CDR3 extends over 15 amino acids.

V is TRBV6-5 and J is TRBJ2-7; 7 bases align to TRBD1. Germline V CDR1 and CDR2: MNHEY, SVGAGI. The CDR3 has 15 residues. V was pared by 5 bases and J by 3 bases, with 10 bases of the junction left unmatched. CDR3 coding DNA: TGTGCCAGCAGTCCCCCGACAGGGAAGGGCTACGAGCAGTACTTC. This encodes CASSPPTGKGYEQYF.

The rearrangement joins TRBV6-1 to TRBJ2-7, with D possibly matching TRBD2 (5 bases). Germline assignment: CDR1 MNHNS and CDR2 SASEGT. This CDR3 has 14 residues. V was cut by 5 bases and J by 2 bases, with 13 bases left in between. DNA for the CDR3: TGTGCCAGCAGTCCTTGGACGGGAACCTACGAGCAGTACTTC. Residues: CASSPWTGTYEQYF.

The chain couples TRBV28 to TRBJ2-6, with a possible D match to TRBD1 (6 bases). The germline V and J ends were trimmed by 5 bases and 4 bases, with 18 bases remaining between them. CDR3 length: 17 residues. Germline V lookup: CDR1 MDHEN, CDR2 SYDVKM. The CDR3 nucleotides read TGTGCCAGCAGTACGACGCCAACAGGGTCCGGGGCCAACGTCCTGACTTTC. Translated, it gives CASSTTPTGSGANVLTF.

The V call is TRBV29-1, the J call TRBJ2-1; D gene uncertain. The CDR3 length is 14 residues. With 4 bases removed from V and 1 base from J, the gap between germline ends came to 11 bases. Germline loops: CDR1 SQVTM, CDR2 ANQGSEA. The CDR3: CSVGSSESYNEQFF. The CDR3 DNA reads as TGCAGCGTTGGGTCCAGCGAGTCCTACAATGAGCAGTTCTTC.

This chain uses TRBV25-1 with TRBJ1-1; maybe TRBD1 (6 bases). The germline V gene encodes CDR1 MGHDK and CDR2 SYGVNS. The CDR3 is 15 residues long. Trimming cost V 8 bases and J 8 bases, with 24 bases left between them. CDR3 nucleotide sequence: TGTGCCAGCCCGGGACCCCTCTGGTCCACAGGGGAAGCTTTCTTT. It codes for CASPGPLWSTGEAFF.

This rearrangement joins TRBV5-1 to TRBJ2-7; the match to TRBD1 covers 8 bases. Unmatched junction bases numbered 18, after V lost 4 bases and J lost 6 bases. Germline lookup yields CDR1 SGHRS and CDR2 YFSETQ. This CDR3 is 17 amino acids long. The CDR3 region has the DNA TGCGCCAGCAGCCCCAGGGGGCGGGAAATCCAAAATGGCGAGCAGTACTTC. It is translated as CASSPRGREIQNGEQYF.

The chain uses TRBV18 and TRBJ2-1; TRBD2 aligns across 9 bases. V lost 1 base to trimming and J lost 6 bases; unmatched junction nucleotides: 4. The germline V gene encodes CDR1 KGHSH and CDR2 LQKENI. This CDR3 has 15 residues. CDR3 protein: CASSPLAGEGNEQFF. In DNA form, the CDR3 reads TGTGCCAGCTCACCACTAGCGGGAGAGGGCAATGAGCAGTTCTTC.

The rearrangement uses TRBV30 and TRBJ2-5; maybe TRBD2 (6 bases). The CDR3 extends over 13 amino acids. CDR1 and CDR2 from the germline V gene are GTSNPN and SVGIG (reference sequence). Trimming took 2 bases from V and 4 from J, leaving 11 bases between them. The CDR3 loop reads CAWSKVSGETQYF. The CDR3 DNA follows: TGTGCCTGGAGTAAGGTTAGCGGAGAGACCCAGTACTTC.

Concerning this clone: An end of the junction does not agree with germline; a read error may underlie this. The chain carries TRBV9 and TRBJ1-1; D remains unclear. Germline CDR1 and CDR2: SGDLS and YYNGEE. This CDR3 is built from 13 residues. The CDR3 DNA is TGTGCCAGCAGCGTAGGTGCGGGGAGGAACGGGGACTTT. As protein: CASSVGAGRNGDF.

The V gene is TRBV29-1, the J gene TRBJ2-3; tentatively, D is TRBD1 (6 bases). Germline V gives CDR1 SQVTM, CDR2 ANQGSEA. This CDR3 region has 17 residues. V was shortened by 1 base and J by 0 bases, with 17 bases between the two germline ends. CDR3 sequence: CSVEGERRGPSTDTQYF. The CDR3 DNA follows: TGCAGCGTTGAAGGCGAGCGCAGGGGCCCTAGCACAGATACGCAGTATTTT.

The gene calls are TRBV5-1 and TRBJ2-1; 9 bases are a match to TRBD2. CDR3 length: 14 amino acids. Germline-derived CDR1 and CDR2 are SGHRS and YFSETQ. V shed 4 bases, J shed 5 bases, and the junction held 4 bases outside the gene matches. CDR3 DNA: TGCGCCAGCAGCGCTAGCGGGATCAACAATGAGCAGTTCTTC. It specifies CASSASGINNEQFF.

The rearrangement uses TRBV29-1 and TRBJ2-1, with D possibly being TRBD2 (6 bases). V was cut by 4 bases and J by 0 bases, with 16 bases left in between. Germline V lookup: CDR1 SQVTM, CDR2 ANQGSEA. The length of the CDR3 is 16 residues. This chain's CDR3 is CSVAPDYPSSYNEQFF. The CDR3 coding sequence is TGCAGCGTTGCTCCGGACTATCCAAGCTCCTACAATGAGCAGTTCTTC.

The chain recombines TRBV5-4 with TRBJ1-1; D unresolved. V lost 4 bases, J lost 3 bases, and 10 bases lay in between. In germline, CDR1 is SGHNT, CDR2 YYREEE (reference sequence). CDR3 length: 13 residues. The chain's CDR3 is CASSPGFYTEAFF. DNA of the CDR3: TGTGCCAGCAGCCCCGGGTTTTACACTGAAGCTTTCTTT.

The CDR3 loop is CASSTRDSYGYTF. CDR3 DNA sequence: TGTGCCAGCAGTACCCGGGACAGTTATGGCTACACCTTC. This chain connects TRBV6-5 to TRBJ1-2; TRBD1 matches at 7 bases. Germline values: CDR1 MNHEY, CDR2 SVGAGI. The CDR3 extends over 13 amino acids. J lost 5 bases, V lost 5 bases, and 5 bases had no gene match.

This clone was recorded only once. This chain links TRBV28 with TRBJ2-2; D is perhaps TRBD2 (6 bases). There are 14 residues in the CDR3. V was shortened by 6 bases and J by 6 bases, with 14 bases between the two germline ends. Germline V lookup: CDR1 MDHEN, CDR2 SYDVKM. CDR3 amino acids: CASSPRRVPGELFF. For the CDR3, the DNA is TGTGCCAGCAGCCCCCGGAGGGTCCCCGGGGAGCTGTTTTTT. The entire variable domain, with the rest obtained from reference TRBV28 and TRBJ2-2, is as follows: DVKVTQSSRYLVKRTGEKVFLECVQDMDHENMFWYRQDPGLGLRLIYFSYDVKMKEKGDIPEGYSVSREKKERFSLILESASTNQTSMYLCASSPRRVPGELFFGEGSRLTVL.

The chain links TRBV29-1 to TRBJ1-2; D perhaps matches TRBD1 (5 bases). The CDR3 sequence is 13 residues long. CDR1 SQVTM and CDR2 ANQGSEA come from the germline V gene. Trimming took off 4 bases at V and 4 bases at J, with 13 bases between the two ends. CDR3 residues: CSVGWGSLYGYTF. The CDR3, as DNA: TGCAGCGTTGGCTGGGGCTCCCTCTATGGCTACACCTTC.